This T cell receptor (beta chain) appears in the sequencing data of a study of metastatic and nonmetastatic thyroid tumors. V lost 0 bases, J lost 3 bases, and 12 bases lay in between. CDR1 is SGHTA and CDR2 is FQGTGA in the germline V gene. The CDR3 sequence is 16 residues long. TCRdb recomputed clones from the PCR reads via MiXCR. The sample includes under 95,000 clones, about 12% seen only once; the top ten take roughly 12%. This clone was observed at least ten times. Not a single patient had been given any form of treatment at any point before undergoing thyroid surgery. V usage is TRBV7-3 and J usage is TRBJ2-1; perhaps TRBD2 as D (6 bases). Sequenced material: blood. The TCR originated in a female donor with papillary thyroid cancer or a benign thyroid nodule (not recorded which). Some clones in this sample may be carry-over from other donors' samples. Here the CDR3 DNA reads TGTGCCAGCAGCTTAACTTCTCCGGGGGTCTACAATGAGCAGTTCTTC. Protein product: CASSLTSPGVYNEQFF.